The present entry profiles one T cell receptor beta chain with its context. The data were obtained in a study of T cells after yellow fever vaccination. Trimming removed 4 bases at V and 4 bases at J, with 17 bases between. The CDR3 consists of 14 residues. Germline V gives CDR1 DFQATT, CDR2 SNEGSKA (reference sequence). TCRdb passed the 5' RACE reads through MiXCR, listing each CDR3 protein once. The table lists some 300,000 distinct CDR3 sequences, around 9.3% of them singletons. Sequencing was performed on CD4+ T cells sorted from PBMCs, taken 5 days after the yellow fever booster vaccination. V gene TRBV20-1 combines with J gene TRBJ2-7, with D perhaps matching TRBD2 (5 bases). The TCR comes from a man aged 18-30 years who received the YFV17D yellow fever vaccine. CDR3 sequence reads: CSATPGILSYEQYV. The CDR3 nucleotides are TGCAGTGCTACCCCCGGGATACTGTCTTACGAGCAGTACGTC.